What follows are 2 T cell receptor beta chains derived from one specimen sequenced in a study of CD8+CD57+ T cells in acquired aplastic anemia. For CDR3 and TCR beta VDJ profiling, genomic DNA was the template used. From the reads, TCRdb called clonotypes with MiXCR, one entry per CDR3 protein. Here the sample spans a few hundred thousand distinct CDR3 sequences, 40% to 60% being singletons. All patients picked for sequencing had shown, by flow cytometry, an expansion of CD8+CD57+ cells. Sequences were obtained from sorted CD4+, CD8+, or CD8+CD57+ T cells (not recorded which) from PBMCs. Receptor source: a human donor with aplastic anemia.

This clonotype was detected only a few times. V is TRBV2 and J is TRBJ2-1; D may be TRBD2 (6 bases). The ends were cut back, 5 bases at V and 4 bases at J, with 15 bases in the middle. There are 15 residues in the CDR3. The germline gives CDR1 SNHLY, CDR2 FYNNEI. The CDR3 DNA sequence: TGTGCCAGCAGTCCAAGCGCGGGATGGTACAATGAGCAGTTCTTC. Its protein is CASSPSAGWYNEQFF. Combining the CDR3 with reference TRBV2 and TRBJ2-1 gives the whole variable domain EPEVTQTPSHQVTQMGQEVILRCVPISNHLYFYWYRQILGQKVEFLVSFYNNEISEKSEIFDDQFSVERPDGSNFTLKIRSTKLEDSAMYFCASSPSAGWYNEQFFGPGTRLTVL.

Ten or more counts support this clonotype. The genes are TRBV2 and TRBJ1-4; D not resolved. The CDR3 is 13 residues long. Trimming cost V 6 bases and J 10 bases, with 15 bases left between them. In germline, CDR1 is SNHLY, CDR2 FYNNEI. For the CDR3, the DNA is TGTGCCAGCAGCCCCGAGGCGGTGGGAAAACTGTTTTTT. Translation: CASSPEAVGKLFF.